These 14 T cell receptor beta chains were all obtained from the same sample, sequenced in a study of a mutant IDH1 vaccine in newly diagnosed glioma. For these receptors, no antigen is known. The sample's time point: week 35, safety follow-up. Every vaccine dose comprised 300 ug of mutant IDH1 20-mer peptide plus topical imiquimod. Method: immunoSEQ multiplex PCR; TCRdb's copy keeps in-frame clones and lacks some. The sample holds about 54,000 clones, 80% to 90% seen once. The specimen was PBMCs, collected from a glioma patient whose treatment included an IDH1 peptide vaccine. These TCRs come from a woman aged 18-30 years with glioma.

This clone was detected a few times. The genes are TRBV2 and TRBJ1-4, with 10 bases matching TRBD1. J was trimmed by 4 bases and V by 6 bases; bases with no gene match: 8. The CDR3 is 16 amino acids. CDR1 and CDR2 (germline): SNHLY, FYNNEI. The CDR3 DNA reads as TGTGCCAGCAGAAGGGACAGGGGTTTTGGTAATGAAAAACTGTTTTTT. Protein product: CASRRDRGFGNEKLFF.

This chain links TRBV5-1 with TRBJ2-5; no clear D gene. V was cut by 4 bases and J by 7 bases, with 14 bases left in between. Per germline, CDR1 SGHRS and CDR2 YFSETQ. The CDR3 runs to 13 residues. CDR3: CASSLAQVGTQYF. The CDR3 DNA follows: TGCGCCAGCAGCCTTGCCCAGGTGGGGACCCAGTACTTC.

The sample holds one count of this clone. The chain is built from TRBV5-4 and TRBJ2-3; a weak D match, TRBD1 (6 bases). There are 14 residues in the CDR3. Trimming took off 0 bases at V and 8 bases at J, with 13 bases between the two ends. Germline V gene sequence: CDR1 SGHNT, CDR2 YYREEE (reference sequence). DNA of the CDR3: TGTGCCAGCAGCTTGGGCCCAGGGGTGGGTACGCAGTATTTT. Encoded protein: CASSLGPGVGTQYF.

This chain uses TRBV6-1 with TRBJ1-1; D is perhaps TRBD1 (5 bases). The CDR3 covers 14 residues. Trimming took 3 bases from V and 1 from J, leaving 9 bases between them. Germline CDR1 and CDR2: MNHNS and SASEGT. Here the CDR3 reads CASSDRGWNTEAFF. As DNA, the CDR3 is TGTGCCAGCAGTGATCGGGGCTGGAACACTGAAGCTTTCTTT.

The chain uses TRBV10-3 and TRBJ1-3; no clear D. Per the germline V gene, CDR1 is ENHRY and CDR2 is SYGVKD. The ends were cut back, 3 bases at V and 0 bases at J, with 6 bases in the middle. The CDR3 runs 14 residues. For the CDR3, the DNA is TGTGCCATCAGTGATCCCAGCTCTGGAAACACCATATATTTT. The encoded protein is CAISDPSSGNTIYF.

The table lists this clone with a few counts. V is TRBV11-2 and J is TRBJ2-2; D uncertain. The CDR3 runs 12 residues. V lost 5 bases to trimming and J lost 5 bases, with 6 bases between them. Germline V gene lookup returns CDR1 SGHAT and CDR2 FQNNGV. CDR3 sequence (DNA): TGTGCCAGCAGCCTCGGGACCGGGGAGCTGTTTTTT. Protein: CASSLGTGELFF. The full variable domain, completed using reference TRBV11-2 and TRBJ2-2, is EAGVAQSPRYKIIEKRQSVAFWCNPISGHATLYWYQQILGQGPKLLIQFQNNGVVDDSQLPKDRFSAERLKGVDSTLKIQPAKLEDSAVYLCASSLGTGELFFGEGSRLTVL.

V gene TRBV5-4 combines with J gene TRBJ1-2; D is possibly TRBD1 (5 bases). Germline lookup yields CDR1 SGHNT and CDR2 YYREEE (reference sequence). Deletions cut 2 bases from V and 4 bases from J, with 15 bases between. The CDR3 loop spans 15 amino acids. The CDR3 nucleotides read TGTGCCAGCAGCTTCGCAGGGCGGCCCTCCTATGGCTACACCTTC. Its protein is CASSFAGRPSYGYTF.

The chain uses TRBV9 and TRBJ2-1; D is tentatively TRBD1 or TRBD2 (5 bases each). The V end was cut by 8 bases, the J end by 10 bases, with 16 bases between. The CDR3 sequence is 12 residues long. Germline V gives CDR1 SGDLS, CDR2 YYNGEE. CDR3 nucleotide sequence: TGTGCCAGTGGGGGTATAGGAGGCGAGCAGTTCTTC. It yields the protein CASGGIGGEQFF.

The CDR3 DNA reads TGTGCCAGCAGTCTCTATCCGGGGGGGCGCAGGGCTTCGTCTCTCGGAGGCTACACCTTC. As protein: CASSLYPGGRRASSLGGYTF. The chain couples TRBV27 to TRBJ1-2, with a possible D match to TRBD1 (6 bases). V was pared by 5 bases and J by 8 bases, with 36 bases between. The germline V gene has CDR1 MNHEY and CDR2 SMNVEV (reference sequence). CDR3 length equals 20 residues.

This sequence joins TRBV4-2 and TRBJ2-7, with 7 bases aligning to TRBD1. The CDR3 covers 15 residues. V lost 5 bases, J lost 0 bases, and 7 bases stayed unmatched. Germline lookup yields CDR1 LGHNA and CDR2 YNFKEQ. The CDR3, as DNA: TGTGCCAGCAGCGCCGGGACAGCAAGCTCCTACGAGCAGTACTTC. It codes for CASSAGTASSYEQYF.

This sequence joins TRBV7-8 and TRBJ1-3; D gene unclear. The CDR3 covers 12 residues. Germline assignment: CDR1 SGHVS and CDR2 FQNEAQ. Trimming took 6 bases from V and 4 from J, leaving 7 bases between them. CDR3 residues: CASSSIGNTIYF. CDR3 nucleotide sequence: TGTGCCAGCAGTTCAATCGGAAACACCATATATTTT.

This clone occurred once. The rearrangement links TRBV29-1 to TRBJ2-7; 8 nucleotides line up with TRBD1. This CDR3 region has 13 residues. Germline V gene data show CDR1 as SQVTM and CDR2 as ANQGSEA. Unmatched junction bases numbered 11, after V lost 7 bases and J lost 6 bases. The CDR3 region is CSGARTGKSEQYF. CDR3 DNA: TGCAGCGGGGCAAGGACAGGGAAGAGCGAGCAGTACTTC.

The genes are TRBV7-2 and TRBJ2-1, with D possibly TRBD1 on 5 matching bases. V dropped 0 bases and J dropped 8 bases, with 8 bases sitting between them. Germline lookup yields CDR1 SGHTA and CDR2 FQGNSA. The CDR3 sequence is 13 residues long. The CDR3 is CASSLAQGYEQFF. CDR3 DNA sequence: TGTGCCAGCAGCTTAGCGCAGGGCTATGAGCAGTTCTTC.

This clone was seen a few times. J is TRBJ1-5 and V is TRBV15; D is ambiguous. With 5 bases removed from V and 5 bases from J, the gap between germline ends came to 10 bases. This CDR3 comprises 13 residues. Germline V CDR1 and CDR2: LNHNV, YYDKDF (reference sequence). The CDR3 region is CATSGEQHQPQHF. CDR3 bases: TGTGCCACCAGCGGGGAACAGCATCAGCCCCAGCATTTT.